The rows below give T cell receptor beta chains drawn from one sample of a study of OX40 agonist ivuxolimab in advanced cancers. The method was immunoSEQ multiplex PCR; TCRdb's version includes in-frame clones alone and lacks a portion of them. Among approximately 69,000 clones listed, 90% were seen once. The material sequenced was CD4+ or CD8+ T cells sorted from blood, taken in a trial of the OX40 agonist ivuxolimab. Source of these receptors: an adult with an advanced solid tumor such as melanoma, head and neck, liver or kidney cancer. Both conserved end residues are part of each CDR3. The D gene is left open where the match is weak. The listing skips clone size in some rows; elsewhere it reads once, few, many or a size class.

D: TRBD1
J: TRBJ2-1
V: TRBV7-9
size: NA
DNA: TGTGCCAGCAGCTTACTAGCCCGGGACAGTCAGTTCTTC
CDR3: CASSLLARDSQFF

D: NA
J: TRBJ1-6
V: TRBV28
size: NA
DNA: TGTGCCAGCAGTTTGGCGCCAAAGGGTAATTCACCCCTCCACTTT
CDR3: CASSLAPKGNSPLHF

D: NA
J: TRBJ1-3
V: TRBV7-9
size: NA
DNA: TGTGCCAGCAGCTTCGACTCTGGAAACACCATATATTTT
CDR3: CASSFDSGNTIYF

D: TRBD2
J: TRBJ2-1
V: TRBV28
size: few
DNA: TGTGCCAGCATCACCGGGACTAGCAGAAACAATGAGCAGTTCTTC
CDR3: CASITGTSRNNEQFF

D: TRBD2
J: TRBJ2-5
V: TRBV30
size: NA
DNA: TGTGCCTGGAGGTTAGCGGGAGGTAAAGAGACCCAGTACTTC
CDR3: CAWRLAGGKETQYF

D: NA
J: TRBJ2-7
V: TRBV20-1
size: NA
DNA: TGCAGTGTGGCGAATTCCTACGAGCAGTACTTC
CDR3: CSVANSYEQYF

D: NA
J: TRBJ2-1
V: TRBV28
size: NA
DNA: TGTGCCAGCAGTTTCGATGAGCAGTTCTTC
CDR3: CASSFDEQFF

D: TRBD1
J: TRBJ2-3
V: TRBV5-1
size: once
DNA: TGCGCCAGCAGCTCTTCCCACGGGACAGTAAGCACAGATACGCAGTATTTT
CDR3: CASSSSHGTVSTDTQYF

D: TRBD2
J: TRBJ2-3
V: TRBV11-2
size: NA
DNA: TGTGCCAGCAGCTTTTCAGCGGGAGGGGAAGATACGCAGTATTTT
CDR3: CASSFSAGGEDTQYF

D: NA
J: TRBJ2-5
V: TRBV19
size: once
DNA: TGTGCCAGTAGTATGCGTCGCAGGCCTCAAGAGACCCAGTACTTC
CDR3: CASSMRRRPQETQYF

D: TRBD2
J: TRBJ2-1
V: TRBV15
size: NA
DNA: TGTGCCACCAGCAGAGATGTTAGAGCCCGGCTAGCGGACTCCTACAATGAGCAGTTCTTC
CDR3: CATSRDVRARLADSYNEQFF

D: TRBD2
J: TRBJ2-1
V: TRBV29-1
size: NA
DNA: TGCAGCGCTAACAAGCTAGCGGGTTACAATGAGCAGTTCTTC
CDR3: CSANKLAGYNEQFF

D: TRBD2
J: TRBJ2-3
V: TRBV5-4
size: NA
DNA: TGTGCCAGCAGCCCCGGACTAGGGGGCACAGATACGCAGTATTTT
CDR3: CASSPGLGGTDTQYF

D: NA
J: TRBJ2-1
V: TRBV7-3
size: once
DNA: TGTGCCAGCAGCTTAGGTCAACTAGACAATGAGCAGTTCTTC
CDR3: CASSLGQLDNEQFF

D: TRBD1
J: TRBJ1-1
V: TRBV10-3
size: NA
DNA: TGTGCCATCAGGAGGACAGGATCTACTGAAGCTTTCTTT
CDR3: CAIRRTGSTEAFF

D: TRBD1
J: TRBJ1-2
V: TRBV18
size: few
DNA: TGTGCCAGCTCACCCCCACTTAGAGGGACAGATCGAAATGGCTACACCTTC
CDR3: CASSPPLRGTDRNGYTF

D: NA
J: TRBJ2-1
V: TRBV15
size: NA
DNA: TGTGCCACCAGCAGAGGCGGTGTGGCAGGTTCAAATGAGCAGTTCTTC
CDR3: CATSRGGVAGSNEQFF

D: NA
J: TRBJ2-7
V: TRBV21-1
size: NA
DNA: TGTGCCAGCAGCAAAGTGTCAGCGGGAATGGAGGAGCAGTACTTC
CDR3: CASSKVSAGMEEQYF

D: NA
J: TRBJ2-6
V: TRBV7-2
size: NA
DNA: TGTGCCAGCAGCAGCCAATTTGGGGCCAACGTCCTGACTTTC
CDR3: CASSSQFGANVLTF

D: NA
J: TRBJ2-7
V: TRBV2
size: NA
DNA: TGTGCCAGCAAATTTAGAGGGAGCTCCTACGAGCAGTACTTC
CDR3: CASKFRGSSYEQYF

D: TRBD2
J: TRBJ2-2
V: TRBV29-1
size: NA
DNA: TGCAGCGTCGCTAGCGGGGTAAACACCGGGGAGCTGTTTTTT
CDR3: CSVASGVNTGELFF

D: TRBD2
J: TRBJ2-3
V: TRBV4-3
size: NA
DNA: TGCGCCAGCAGCCAAGATCCGACCAGGCGGGGGACAGATACGCAGTATTTT
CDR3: CASSQDPTRRGTDTQYF

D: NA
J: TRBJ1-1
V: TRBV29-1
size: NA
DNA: TGCAGCGCCCGGAAGAGAATGAACACTGAAGCTTTCTTT
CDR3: CSARKRMNTEAFF

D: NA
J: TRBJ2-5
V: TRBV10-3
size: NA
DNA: TGTGCCATCAGTGAGTCCCGGGGCCAAGAGACCCAGTACTTC
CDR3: CAISESRGQETQYF

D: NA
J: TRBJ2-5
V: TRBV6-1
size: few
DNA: TGTGCCAGCAGTCCCCTCATAGGGTCAAGAGAGACCCAGTACTTC
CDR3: CASSPLIGSRETQYF

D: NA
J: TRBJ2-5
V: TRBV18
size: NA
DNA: TGTGCCAGCTCACCAAGGTGGGGGGAGACCCAGTACTTC
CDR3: CASSPRWGETQYF

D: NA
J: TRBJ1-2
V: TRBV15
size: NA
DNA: TGTGCCACCAGCAGATCGGCGGGGGGCGTCGACTATGGCTACACCTTC
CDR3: CATSRSAGGVDYGYTF